This T cell receptor (beta chain) was sequenced for a study of cytomegalovirus exposure and HLA in healthy donors (dated by TCRdb to about 2017). Notes on the research overall: An earlier analysis of 587 of the donors reported 276 Gb of sequence data and 117 million unique TCR beta sequences obtained from about 170 million T cells. About 320 gigabases of sequencing data and tens of millions of unique TCR sequences were included in an early release covering about 700 HLA-typed donors. The genetic ancestry cluster associated with self-reported Caucasian donors included around four fifths of the roughly 410 genotyped donors. The aim of the study was to test whether cataloging public T cell receptors could identify signatures of past pathogen exposure. Using immunosequencing, the study profiled T cell repertoires from some 670 subjects and related those repertoires to cytomegalovirus serostatus. Along with the roughly 710-subject first cohort, a separate validation cohort of over a hundred different subjects was used. High-throughput TCR immunosequencing, statistical association of individual TCRs with disease status, and machine learning were combined to predict cytomegalovirus infection status. A later analysis re-analyzed previously published TCR beta repertoires from roughly 630 donors and added high-resolution HLA genotyping to study TCR occurrence patterns. Rather than using new phenotypic data, the later analysis identified candidate immune exposures from TCR beta sequences and from how often those sequences occurred across donors. To decide whether each TCR beta V gene segment behaved as functional or pseudogenic, an earlier analysis of fewer than 750 of the donors relied on high-throughput TCR beta sequencing. Donor age, sex, ethnicity and CMV serostatus were collected together with the repertoire data. A later genetic analysis used genome-wide SNP genotypes for about 55% of the 666 donors, treating that subset as a discovery cohort. Every repertoire in the discovery cohort had been generated on one and the same sequencing platform. HLA typing covered class I and class II loci at four-digit resolution. Typing coverage differed by locus: A, B, C, DRB1 and DQB1 were typed in roughly 620-630 donors, DQA1 in 522, DPA1 in approximately 610, and DPB1 in roughly 450. Roughly 5 DR-DQ haplotypes were handled as single units for association and clustering because linkage in the cohort was strong. Among almost 400 genotyped donors of the cohort, an average of approximately 230,000 unique TCR beta nucleotide sequences were sequenced per donor, about a sixth of them non-productive. Broad study findings and their caveats: An earlier analysis of 450 to 750 of the donors showed that most TCR beta V segments appeared in productive rearrangements either about 87% or about 30% of the time, which broadly matched IMGT annotations. While some public TCRs were present in many individuals, most TCR sequences turned up only very rarely across donors. Because counts were too low, 15 to 20 rarely observed V segments, including chromosome 9 orphons, were left out of the earlier analysis of 587 of the donors. In the study, around 160 TCR beta chains were listed as associated with cytomegalovirus. According to a later analysis, most CMV-associated TCR beta chains appeared to be HLA-restricted, and the HLA associations seemed to be driven largely by CMV exposure. The classifier was reported to diagnose cytomegalovirus status with high specificity and sensitivity in both the original cohort and the validation cohort. HLA typing was unavailable for some donors at each locus, so association tests used only the typed subset. A cluster of highly shared sequence variants was judged likely to represent a technical artifact of the sequencing pipeline. Roughly uniform sequencing depth across donors was assumed in presence/absence analyses, although this assumption may not hold. In vitro tests confirmed that a few of the cytomegalovirus-associated TCR beta chains recognize cytomegalovirus antigens. In this cohort, only TCR beta chains were sequenced, and detectable features were limited by the absence of alpha or paired-chain data. A further reported finding was that TCR beta sequences accurately predicted the HLA-A and HLA-B alleles for most subjects in the first cohort. Immune exposure information for the cohort was limited to CMV serostatus. Compared with equally common non-associated chains, HLA-associated TCR beta chains in a later analysis were more clonally expanded and had lower generation probabilities. In a later analysis, several top co-occurrence clusters were reported to appear linked to parvovirus B19, influenza, CMV and Epstein-Barr virus. In a later analysis, TCR association rates were found to vary across HLA loci, with the most associated TCRs seen for DRB1 alleles and the fewest for HLA-C alleles. According to a later genetic analysis, donors in an Asian-associated ancestry cluster had fewer N-insertions in productive TCRs than the approximately 690-donor mean. Correlated functional status among segregating V segments might reflect linkage disequilibrium, but an unknown experimental factor could not be ruled out. In a later analysis, some 18,000 TCR beta sequences were associated with specific HLA alleles at a false discovery rate of 0.05. When HLA alleles, especially DR and DQ, strongly co-occurred, TCR associations were difficult to assign to individual alleles. In a later genetic analysis, a missense DCLRE1C variant was associated with V-gene and J-gene trimming of TCR beta chains, and the association was replicated in an independent cohort. The authors suggested that the approach could potentially be generalized to other disease states and immunological phenotypes.

Of note for this clone: The antigen it binds to is not known. One base away there is no much larger clone; base qualities are not given.

The method was the immunoSEQ multiplex PCR assay. For the multiplex PCR, a mixture combining 60 forward primers for TCR Vbeta segments and 13 reverse primers for TCR Jbeta segments was used. Amplification of the CDR3 region of rearranged TCR beta genes was performed with a multiplex PCR assay on genomic DNA. On the Illumina HiSeq System, the amplified TCR beta libraries were sequenced as 87-base-pair reads. The paper's processing steps were these. Across the 500 to 850 repertoires, a later analysis counted 78 million or so unique TCR beta chains, approximately 10 million of which were shared by at least two donors. Raw reads were error-corrected and collapsed into unique sequences with a nearest-neighbor algorithm that merged closely related sequences to remove PCR and sequencing errors. CDR3 sequences were aligned to IMGT reference sequences to assign V, D and J gene segments. For a sequence to be retained, a match of at least six nucleotides to both a V gene segment and a J gene segment was required. A rearrangement was called productive if the CDR3 had no stop codons and remained in frame with V and J, and every other rearrangement was called non-productive. CDR3 was defined according to IMGT convention as the region running from the second conserved V-encoded cysteine to the conserved J-encoded phenylalanine. Sequences without an unambiguous match to a single V gene segment were excluded from the earlier analysis of 500 to 700 of the donors. An earlier analysis of roughly 590 of the donors called V segments functional above 56.7% productive rearrangements and segregating when the between-donor standard deviation exceeded 5%. To diagnose cytomegalovirus status from the catalog of TCR beta chain sequences, a statistical classification framework was built. In a later analysis, TCR nucleotide sequences were compared against IMGT/GENE-DB human TR gene sequences so that V and J genes could be assigned. Using the TCRdist pipeline, a later analysis assigned CDR3 sequences along with most-parsimonious VDJ recombination scenarios. In a later analysis, each TCR beta chain was defined by its CDR3 amino acid sequence together with its V-gene family, and reads without a unique V-gene family were excluded. A later analysis removed several hundred highly shared, low-generation-probability nucleotide sequences to deal with suspected cross-contamination and a sequencing artifact. A later analysis calculated a clonal expansion index for each public chain from normalized within-repertoire ranks of inferred template counts. In a later analysis, generation probabilities were computed with a VDJ recombination model fitted to out-of-frame rearrangements, and the resulting probabilities were checked against IGoR. A later analysis scored TCR-TCR, TCR-HLA and TCR-CMV co-occurrence with hypergeometric tests, applying a repertoire-size bias correction to TCR pairs. To estimate false discovery rates, a later analysis permuted the HLA or CMV assignments 20 times. A later analysis grouped co-occurring TCRs with DBSCAN, adding TCRdist sequence similarity when clustering within HLA-allele-positive subsets. Repertoires with fewer than 30,000 or more than 120,000 public chains were left out of co-occurrence clustering, as were about 5 repertoires with anomalous nucleotide sharing. Imported from immuneACCESS, the table was reduced by TCRdb to in-frame sequences with V and J called. These copies leave out some clones; in studies compared against another copy, an unresolved V gene accounts for under half, and the cause of the remainder is not known. The V and J calls and clone size come from that table; D and trimming were worked out from the DNA. This sample lists over 100,000 clones; roughly 79% were detected once. The ten largest clones take up 1.1% of the sample.

The cohort consisted of more than 650 healthy bone marrow donors. At the time of sampling, all cohort members were nominally healthy, though unrecorded immune exposures were likely present. The donor was CMV seronegative and belonged to the group of over 350 seronegative cohort members. Each donor provided a peripheral blood sample, and peripheral blood mononuclear cells were used for TCR beta sequencing. Genomic DNA was extracted from the blood cell samples with the Qiagen DNeasy Blood Extraction Kit. The clonotype comes from a male donor in good health and CMV-seronegative. The sequenced sample was PBMCs.

The DNA is as follows: TGTGCCAGTAGGGGGACTGTTCTGTTTAATGAAAAACTGTTTTTT. It translates as CASRGTVLFNEKLFF. The chain joins TRBV19 to TRBJ1-4, and possibly TRBD1, on 5 matching bases. The CDR3, cysteine through phenylalanine, is 15 amino acids long. The retained sequence is limited to the CDR3, 45 bases, with the frame set at the first base. Trimming at the junction amounts to 6 bases on V and 4 bases on J, and the germline ends lie 15 bases apart. According to the germline V gene (reference sequence), CDR1 reads LNHDA and CDR2 reads SQIVND.